This is a list of T cell receptor beta chains from one sample in a study of T-cell memory formation after mild COVID-19. A single record per CDR3 protein comes from TCRdb applying MiXCR to the 5' RACE reads. The sample has around 370,000 distinct CDR3 sequences, 20% to 25% seen once; the top ten hold around 13%. Sequenced material: PBMCs or a T cell subset sorted from them (not recorded which). The source is an adult woman who had mild COVID-19 (a few samples of this study predate the infection). Cell type and time point are not known. CDR3s include the opening cysteine and the closing phenylalanine or tryptophan. Fields, in order: V gene, J gene, CDR3 protein.

>TRBV7-2|TRBJ1-2
CASSTPGRGYTF
>TRBV19|TRBJ1-6
CASMSSRGRNNSPLHF
>TRBV5-1|TRBJ2-5
CASSLGGSAGDISQYF
>TRBV24-1|TRBJ2-7
CATSDASGGSYEQYF
>TRBV20-1|TRBJ2-7
CSARPPGQGSYEQYF
>TRBV4-1|TRBJ1-1
CASSQEGRSNTEAFF
>TRBV4-1|TRBJ1-5
CASSQWVLTYQSQHF
>TRBV11-1|TRBJ2-7
CASGVTGITYEQYF
>TRBV5-1|TRBJ1-2
CASSFRDSHGYTF
>TRBV7-9|TRBJ2-3
CAPPGAQYF
>TRBV12-3/TRBV12-4|TRBJ2-5
CASSLGAIRETQYF
>TRBV28|TRBJ1-6
CASSPLLTGANSPLHF
>TRBV2|TRBJ2-5
CASSDRMLETGKKETQYF
>TRBV7-9|TRBJ2-5
CASSLVWGSASGLQETQYF
>TRBV7-9|TRBJ2-1
CASSSLGGDQFF
>TRBV5-6|TRBJ2-3
CASSLATRTDTQYF
>TRBV9|TRBJ2-7
CASSHHPKGGAYEQYF
>TRBV7-3|TRBJ2-3
CASSALAGVDTDTQYF
>TRBV28|TRBJ2-7
CASSLPWGQDKYYEQYF
>TRBV27|TRBJ2-1
CASSLFQGGKNEQFF
>TRBV9|TRBJ2-1
CASSVGLAGGGSYNEQFF
>TRBV24-1|TRBJ2-1
CATSDFDRASYNEQFF
>TRBV19|TRBJ2-7
CASSMSSSYEQYF
>TRBV5-8|TRBJ1-2
CASRFGQDGYTF
>TRBV15|TRBJ1-2
CATSKGVSSGYGYTF
>TRBV29-1|TRBJ2-4
CSVEMGVQYF
>TRBV24-1|TRBJ1-1
CATSDALLGKAFF
>TRBV11-2|TRBJ2-5
CASSLYFGSNAETQYF
>TRBV5-6|TRBJ2-5
CASSLGLGSAETQYF
>TRBV5-6|TRBJ2-1
CASSFTMIVEQFF
>TRBV4-3|TRBJ2-7
CASSLGTGGDEQYF
>TRBV12-3/TRBV12-4|TRBJ2-3
CASSLLAGNTDTQYF
>TRBV7-3|TRBJ1-1
CASKLNMNTEAFF
>TRBV12-3/TRBV12-4|TRBJ1-2
CASSLGTGGIYGYTF
>TRBV5-5|TRBJ1-5
CASSPRQGYTTGQPQHF
>TRBV7-6|TRBJ2-3
CASSANRGDTQYF
>TRBV24-1|TRBJ1-2
CATGTGAGYTF